This TCR beta chain is drawn from a study of untreated major depressive disorder. V was pared by 7 bases and J by 2 bases, with 7 bases of the junction left unmatched. Per germline, CDR1 SGHRS and CDR2 YFSETQ. The CDR3 spans 16 residues. A note on this clone: The antigen is not known.

Study-wide points: Sequencing comparisons covered only three preselected Vbeta families.

TCRdb keeps only in-frame clones here, not all; method: immunoSEQ multiplex PCR. This repertoire shows over 20,000 clones, 87% found once; its top ten account for 4.5% to 6%. Controls lacked current or lifetime mood disorder and scored 5 or less on depressive symptoms. Roughly 27 ml of blood was drawn into EDTA tubes. The clonotype comes from a woman aged 25-40 years in good health. Sequenced input: CD4+ T cells from PBMCs. The chain uses TRBV5-1 and TRBJ2-3, with TRBD2 identical over 13 bases. The CDR3 region has the DNA TGCGCCAGCCGACTAGCGGGGGGAACCTTCACAGATACGCAGTATTTT. It is translated as CASRLAGGTFTDTQYF.